The clone carrying this T cell receptor (beta chain) has just a few counts. This specimen belongs to a study of PD-L1 blockade in urothelial cancer. Study context: Atezolizumab therapy began for patients in 2014, dosed at 1,200 mg intravenously every 3 weeks. Blood analysis took place 3 weeks (second dose) and 6 weeks after treatment start.

Spiking of synthetic TCR analog templates was performed in each PCR. Clones were read by immunoSEQ multiplex PCR, and TCRdb kept only the in-frame ones, dropping some. The table has tens of thousands of clones, 70% to 90% seen once. Germline CDR1 is SGHNT and CDR2 is YENEEA. The V end lost 1 base, the J end lost 1 base, and 10 bases lay between the germline ends. The CDR3 has 15 residues. This TCR was recovered from a man aged 55 to 70 with urothelial cancer. The rearrangement uses TRBV11-3 and TRBJ1-1, with D perhaps matching TRBD1 (5 bases). This sample comprised PBMCs, obtained around atezolizumab (anti-PD-L1) treatment. CDR3 nucleotide sequence: TGTGCCAGCAGCTTAGGGGGCAGGCCGAACACTGAAGCTTTCTTT. Amino acids: CASSLGGRPNTEAFF.